These T cell receptor beta chains were read from a single sample in a study of T cell changes during pregnancy in multiple sclerosis. Assay used: immunoSEQ multiplex PCR; TCRdb lists only in-frame clones, some missing. Of fewer than 150,000 clones listed, roughly 97% were seen once; the top ten hold around 0.4%. The source material was peripheral blood, sampled after pregnancy. All receptors come from a female donor with multiple sclerosis, enrolled in a pregnancy study. CDR3s include the opening cysteine and the closing phenylalanine or tryptophan. The order of the fields is D gene, J gene, V gene, clone size, CDR3 protein, CDR3 DNA. D genes are given only for firm matches. Only some rows state a clone size, as once, few, many or a class for expanded clones.

TRBD1 | TRBJ2-5 | TRBV7-2 | - | CASSRYRTGVQETQYF | TGTGCCAGCAGCCGATACCGGACAGGAGTACAAGAGACCCAGTACTTC
- | TRBJ1-2 | TRBV28 | - | CASSLSSGARHGYTF | TGTGCCAGCAGTTTAAGTTCTGGGGCCAGACATGGCTACACCTTC
- | TRBJ2-7 | TRBV7-9 | - | CASSSPHFYEQYF | TGTGCCAGCAGCTCCCCCCACTTCTACGAGCAGTACTTC
- | TRBJ1-3 | TRBV2 | - | CASSLDRSSGNTIYF | TGTGCCAGCAGCCTCGACAGGTCCTCTGGAAACACCATATATTTT
TRBD1 | TRBJ1-2 | TRBV6-5 | - | CASSQGQIYGYTF | TGTGCCAGCAGCCAGGGACAGATCTATGGCTACACCTTC
TRBD1 | TRBJ1-2 | TRBV6-1 | - | CASRPPGQGRYGYTF | TGTGCCAGCAGACCTCCGGGACAGGGAAGGTATGGCTACACCTTC
- | TRBJ2-7 | TRBV5-1 | - | CASSSNRDYEQYF | TGCGCCAGCAGCTCTAACAGGGACTACGAGCAGTACTTC
- | TRBJ1-2 | TRBV9 | - | CASSVMGSYGYTF | TGTGCCAGCAGCGTAATGGGGAGTTATGGCTACACCTTC
TRBD1 | TRBJ2-2 | TRBV4-3 | - | CASSWDRANTGELFF | TGCGCCAGCAGCTGGGACAGGGCGAACACCGGGGAGCTGTTTTTT
TRBD2 | TRBJ2-2 | TRBV30 | - | CAHLAGVAGELFF | TGTGCCCACCTAGCGGGAGTGGCCGGGGAGCTGTTTTTT
- | TRBJ1-1 | TRBV15 | - | CATSFTRGTEAFF | TGTGCCACCAGCTTCACACGGGGTACTGAAGCTTTCTTT
TRBD2 | TRBJ2-7 | TRBV28 | - | CASSWDYSGRTYEQYF | TGTGCCAGCAGTTGGGATTATAGCGGGAGGACCTACGAGCAGTACTTC
- | TRBJ1-1 | TRBV20-1 | - | CSARGGTEAFF | TGCAGTGCTAGGGGGGGCACTGAAGCTTTCTTT
TRBD1 | TRBJ1-5 | TRBV5-6 | - | CASSPTGRDQPQHF | TGTGCCAGCAGCCCGACAGGGCGAGATCAGCCCCAGCATTTT
- | TRBJ2-1 | TRBV19 | - | CASSKRTTGSYNEQFF | TGTGCCAGTAGTAAGCGTACTACCGGTTCTTACAATGAGCAGTTCTTC
TRBD2 | TRBJ2-3 | TRBV28 | once | CASSPGQGLAGGIADTQYF | TGTGCCAGCAGCCCCGGACAGGGCCTAGCGGGAGGGATCGCAGATACGCAGTATTTT
- | TRBJ2-3 | TRBV6-1 | - | CASSELGWEGTDTQYF | TGTGCCAGCAGTGAATTAGGATGGGAGGGCACAGATACGCAGTATTTT
- | TRBJ1-2 | TRBV19 | - | CASSIDPPEYYGYTF | TGTGCCAGTAGTATAGATCCGCCAGAATACTATGGCTACACCTTC